The source of this TCR beta chain is a study of T cells in Graves' hyperthyroidism and ophthalmopathy. Turning to the study itself: Staff took peripheral blood when the initial diagnosis was made, before any treatment began. Findings and caveats of the study: Blood shared most expanded thyroid clonotypes above 0.001.

Hyperthyroidism was newly diagnosed in patients aged 18 to 65 (duration under 2 months). In this sample, this clonotype turned up a few times. Its specificity is not known. Amplification of TCR beta CDR3 regions was performed using RNA transcripts as template. TCR CDR3 regions were first amplified by RT-PCR with HTBI primers. One entry per CDR3 protein, called by TCRdb with MiXCR from the multiplex PCR reads. This sample has 400,000 to 600,000 distinct CDR3 sequences, with about 20% found just once. This CDR3 is built from 14 residues. The ends were cut back, 0 bases at V and 4 bases at J, with 9 bases in the middle. The germline gives CDR1 MGHRA, CDR2 YSYEKL.

This sequence originates from a man between 18 and 35 years old with Graves' hyperthyroidism. Source material: blood. The rearrangement uses TRBV4-1 and TRBJ1-1, with D perhaps TRBD1 (5 bases). DNA of the CDR3: TGCGCCAGCAGCCAAGACGGACATTCCACTGAAGCTTTCTTT. Encoded protein: CASSQDGHSTEAFF.